The 28 T cell receptor beta chains reported below all come from one sample, sequenced in a study of blood T cells in healthy people across ages (dated by TCRdb to between 2014 and 2017). The method was 5' RACE. TCRdb shows the sequencer as Illumina HiSeq 2500. A second PCR of 7 to 11 cycles was performed with a sample-barcoded 5' primer and a J-beta primer mix. TCRdb reanalyzed the raw reads on its own, using fastp at Q25 for trimming and MiXCR for clone calling, and kept in-frame beta chains. Here each entry gathers all rows of one CDR3 protein and keeps the most common genes and DNA. This sample gives about 730,000 distinct CDR3 sequences in total; roughly 41% of them show up just once. Jointly, the top ten make up approximately 22% of the sample. The sequencing input was blood. The receptors come from a woman aged 60-75 years in good health.

Turning to this clonotype: The junction does not match germline at one end; this may be a read error. The V and J genes are TRBV7-2 and TRBJ2-7, with D possibly TRBD2 on 6 matching bases. CDR1 and CDR2 (germline): SGHTA, FQGNSA. CDR3 length: 15 amino acids. The CDR3 region is CASSLPGVSSCEQYF. DNA of the CDR3: TGTGCCAGCAGCTTACCGGGGGTAAGCTCCTGCGAGCAGTACTTC.

This clonotype was recorded many times. This chain joins TRBV7-9 and TRBJ2-5, with 7 bases identical to TRBD1. The V segment lost 1 base and the J segment 4 bases; nucleotides outside the gene matches: 6. The CDR3 contains 15 residues. Germline V lookup: CDR1 SEHNR, CDR2 FQNEAQ (reference sequence). The CDR3 DNA reads TGTGCCAGCAGCTTAGACGGGACAGCCGGAGAGACCCAGTACTTC. Encoded protein: CASSLDGTAGETQYF.

This clonotype was observed a few times. The CDR3 reads CASCRSGSTRELFF. CDR3 DNA sequence: TGTGCCAGCTGTCGTAGCGGGAGTACCCGGGAGCTGTTTTTT. This sequence joins TRBV6-5 and TRBJ2-2; 9 positions agree with TRBD2. Trimming at V came to 8 bases and at J to 9 bases, leaving 10 bases not matched to a gene. Germline V lookup: CDR1 MNHEY, CDR2 SVGAGI. The CDR3 length is 14 residues.

This sequence joins TRBV4-3 and TRBJ2-5, with D maybe TRBD1 (6 bases). Matching the DNA end better, TRBJ2-7 makes the J call doubtful. Germline-derived CDR1 and CDR2 are LGHNA and YSLEER. The CDR3 runs to 14 residues. CDR3 in DNA: TGCGCCAGCAGCCAAGTTTACAGGGCGGGCGAGCAGTACTTC. Encoded protein: CASSQVYRAGEQYF.

In regard to this clonotype: The junction differs from germline at one of its ends, possibly a read error. V usage is TRBV9 and J usage is TRBJ2-1, with a weak D call TRBD2 (5 bases). The germline CDR1 and CDR2 sequences are SGDLS and YYNGEE. CDR3 length: 14 residues. In DNA form, the CDR3 reads TGTGCCGGCAGCGCAACTAGAGGGTACAATGAGCAGTTCTTC. Protein product: CAGSATRGYNEQFF.

This clonotype was seen more than once but under ten times. The V and J genes are TRBV3-1 and TRBJ2-3; D is unresolved. V was clipped by 2 bases and J by 6 bases, with 15 bases between them. There are 15 residues in the CDR3. Looked up from germline, CDR1 is LGHDT and CDR2 is YNNKEL (reference sequence). The CDR3 coding sequence is TGTGCCAGCAGCCAAAGTCAGACCCCCTCGGATACGCAGTATTTT. Its translation is CASSQSQTPSDTQYF.

The chain joins TRBV14 to TRBJ2-7, with D maybe TRBD1 (7 bases). The germline CDR1 and CDR2 sequences are SGHDN and FVKESK. V was shortened by 0 bases and J by 4 bases, with 19 bases between the two germline ends. CDR3 size: 17 residues. For the CDR3, the DNA is TGTGCCAGCAGCCAAGATCTTGCGACAGGGAGGATTTACGAGCAGTACTTC. It translates to CASSQDLATGRIYEQYF.

A few counts support this clonotype. V usage is TRBV10-3 and J usage is TRBJ2-1, with TRBD2 matching over 9 bases. V gave up 2 bases and J gave up 8 bases; unmatched junction bases: 4. The length of the CDR3 is 14 residues. Per germline, CDR1 ENHRY and CDR2 SYGVKD. In DNA, the CDR3 is TGTGCCATCAGTGAGGAGCGGGAGGTCGATGAGCAGTTCTTC. Encoded protein: CAISEEREVDEQFF.

This clonotype was observed a handful of times. This chain uses TRBV29-1 with TRBJ2-1; D possibly uses TRBD1 or TRBD2 (5 bases each). The J call is in doubt because the DNA end fits TRBJ2-7 better. This CDR3 contains 12 residues. Per germline, CDR1 SQVTM and CDR2 ANQGSEA. The CDR3 loop reads CSTRDGYNEQYF. The CDR3, as DNA: TGCAGCACCCGGGACGGGTACAATGAGCAGTACTTC.

This clonotype was counted a few times. The chain uses TRBV12-3 or TRBV12-4 and TRBJ1-1; TRBD1 matches 8 bases. With V trimmed by 6 bases and J by 0 bases, 9 bases remained unmatched. The length of the CDR3 is 16 residues. The CDR3 region is CASSQGQGVMNTEAFF. Here the CDR3 DNA reads TGTGCCAGCAGCCAAGGACAGGGCGTCATGAACACTGAAGCTTTCTTT.

The rearrangement uses TRBV20-1 and TRBJ2-7; 10 bases line up with TRBD2. Germline values: CDR1 DFQATT, CDR2 SNEGSKA (reference sequence). After removal of 5 bases from V and 4 bases from J, the junction contained 5 bases not matched to a gene. This CDR3 contains 13 residues. This CDR3 is CSAPLAGAYEQYF. The CDR3 DNA sequence: TGCAGTGCTCCTCTAGCGGGAGCTTACGAGCAGTACTTC.

The chain uses TRBV20-1 and TRBJ2-5; 8 bases agree with TRBD1. The CDR3 runs 13 residues. Germline CDR1 DFQATT, CDR2 SNEGSKA (reference sequence). V lost 4 bases, J lost 3 bases, and 4 bases stayed unmatched. As DNA, the CDR3 is TGCAGTGCTAAACCGACAGGGGAAGAGACCCAGTACTTC. Translating it yields CSAKPTGEETQYF.

V is TRBV13 and J is TRBJ1-2; 7 bases align to TRBD1. V was clipped by 3 bases and J by 7 bases; unmatched bases: 8. The CDR3 has 14 residues. Germline loops: CDR1 PRHDT, CDR2 FYEKMQ (reference sequence). CDR3: CASSFDRVFGGYTF. Written as DNA, the CDR3 is TGTGCCAGCAGCTTCGACAGGGTGTTCGGTGGCTACACCTTC.

The CDR3 spells CASSPFPAGSRQYF. The CDR3, as DNA: TGCGCCAGCAGCCCGTTTCCCGCAGGGAGTAGGCAGTACTTC. The genes are TRBV5-1 and TRBJ2-5, with D possibly being TRBD1 or TRBD2 (5 bases each). The V gene's germline CDR1 is SGHRS and CDR2 YFSETQ. The CDR3 has 14 amino acids. With 4 bases removed from V and 11 bases from J, the gap between germline ends came to 21 bases. Based on the CDR3 plus reference TRBV5-1 and TRBJ2-5, the full variable domain is KAGVTQTPRYLIKTRGQQVTLSCSPISGHRSVSWYQQTPGQGLQFLFEYFSETQRNKGNFPGRFSGRQFSNSRSEMNVSTLELGDSALYLCASSPFPAGSRQYFGPGTRLLVL.

This clonotype was detected only a few times. The chain uses TRBV5-1 and TRBJ2-7; D not certain. The CDR3 runs 14 residues. The germline V gene has CDR1 SGHRS and CDR2 YFSETQ. The V gene lost 4 bases and the J gene lost 0 bases, with 11 bases spanning the gap. The CDR3 sequence is CASSPAPPSYEQYF. DNA of the CDR3: TGCGCCAGCAGCCCCGCCCCCCCCTCCTACGAGCAGTACTTC. Looking up the rest from reference TRBV5-1 and TRBJ2-7 gives the full variable domain: KAGVTQTPRYLIKTRGQQVTLSCSPISGHRSVSWYQQTPGQGLQFLFEYFSETQRNKGNFPGRFSGRQFSNSRSEMNVSTLELGDSALYLCASSPAPPSYEQYFGPGTRLTVT.

The V gene is TRBV7-8, the J gene TRBJ2-7; TRBD1 aligns across 8 bases. The germline V gene has CDR1 SGHVS and CDR2 FQNEAQ. The CDR3 extends over 16 amino acids. With V trimmed by 2 bases and J by 6 bases, 12 bases remained unmatched. The CDR3 nucleotides read TGTGCCAGCAGCTTAAAGGGTGGGCAGGGGGCGCGCGAGCAGTACTTC. It codes for CASSLKGGQGAREQYF. Drawing the rest from reference TRBV7-8 and TRBJ2-7, the complete variable domain is GAGVSQSPRYKVAKRGQDVALRCDPISGHVSLFWYQQALGQGPEFLTYFQNEAQLDKSGLPSDRFFAERPEGSVSTLKIQRTQQEDSAVYLCASSLKGGQGAREQYFGPGTRLTVT.

The V and J genes are TRBV6-2 or TRBV6-3 and TRBJ2-1; 10 nucleotides match TRBD2. Germline CDR1 reads MNHEY; CDR2 reads SVGEGT. The CDR3 totals 16 residues. The ends lost 6 bases at V and 6 bases at J; junction bases unmatched: 11. For the CDR3, the DNA is TGTGCCAGCAGCTGGCCCCAGCGGGGGGGAAGCAATGAGCAGTTCTTC. This gives the protein CASSWPQRGGSNEQFF.

The chain links TRBV6-5 to TRBJ2-1; D is perhaps TRBD2 (6 bases). Trimming removed 6 bases from V and 0 bases from J, with 12 bases in between. The CDR3 consists of 15 residues. The germline CDR1 and CDR2 sequences are MNHEY and SVGAGI. CDR3 sequence reads: CASRITGGSYNEQFF. Here the CDR3 DNA reads TGTGCCAGCAGAATAACCGGGGGCTCCTACAATGAGCAGTTCTTC.

The chain recombines TRBV7-2 with TRBJ2-7; 8 bases match TRBD1. This CDR3 comprises 14 residues. Germline V lookup: CDR1 SGHTA, CDR2 FQGNSA. V gave up 3 bases and J gave up 7 bases; unmatched junction bases: 8. CDR3 nucleotide sequence: TGTGCCAGCAGCTTGGACAGGGCGGTGAATGAGCAGTACTTC. This codes for CASSLDRAVNEQYF.

The chain carries TRBV2 and TRBJ2-7, with 9 positions matching TRBD1. The junction had 5 bases not matched to a gene; V was cut back by 6 bases and J by 2 bases. Germline V lookup: CDR1 SNHLY, CDR2 FYNNEI. This CDR3 contains 14 residues. CDR3 DNA: TGTGCCAGCAGGAGACAGGGGGTCACCTACGAGCAGTACTTC. This sequence encodes CASRRQGVTYEQYF.

This chain connects TRBV10-3 to TRBJ1-4; D is unclear. The CDR3 is made up of 14 amino acids. Trimming took 6 bases from V and 7 from J, leaving 15 bases between them. CDR1 is ENHRY, CDR2 SYGVKD, per germline. The chain's CDR3 is CAISEADVGEKLFF. The CDR3 DNA reads as TGTGCCATCAGCGAAGCGGACGTCGGTGAAAAACTGTTTTTT.

The rearrangement uses TRBV9 and TRBJ2-1, with 10 bases identical to TRBD2. The germline CDR1 and CDR2 sequences are SGDLS and YYNGEE. The CDR3 has 16 residues. Trimming cost V 0 bases and J 2 bases; bases outside gene matches: 2. Here the CDR3 reads CASSVVTSGTYNEQFF. DNA of the CDR3: TGTGCCAGCAGCGTAGTAACTAGCGGGACCTACAATGAGCAGTTCTTC.

This clonotype was counted at least ten times. V usage is TRBV29-1 and J usage is TRBJ2-7; D is ambiguous. This CDR3 contains 11 residues. V was clipped by 4 bases and J by 7 bases, with 11 bases between them. Germline loops: CDR1 SQVTM, CDR2 ANQGSEA. In DNA, the CDR3 is TGCAGCGTTGTGGTGGATGTAGAGCAGTACTTC. Amino acid sequence: CSVVVDVEQYF.

This clonotype was recorded a few times. The chain uses TRBV2 and TRBJ2-5; D perhaps matches TRBD1 (6 bases). CDR3 length: 17 residues. The germline CDR1 and CDR2 sequences are SNHLY and FYNNEI. Trimming took 4 bases from V and 7 from J, leaving 25 bases between them. Here the CDR3 DNA reads TGTGCCAGCAGTGCCGGAGGACCAGGGGAAGCTTATGGGACCCAGTACTTC. This sequence encodes CASSAGGPGEAYGTQYF. The whole variable domain, remainder taken from reference TRBV2 and TRBJ2-5, is EPEVTQTPSHQVTQMGQEVILRCVPISNHLYFYWYRQILGQKVEFLVSFYNNEISEKSEIFDDQFSVERPDGSNFTLKIRSTKLEDSAMYFCASSAGGPGEAYGTQYFGPGTRLLVL.

This clonotype appeared a few times. This chain joins TRBV7-9 and TRBJ2-1; D uncertain. The CDR3 consists of 14 residues. V was pared by 2 bases and J by 0 bases, with 5 bases between. CDR1 is SEHNR and CDR2 is FQNEAQ in the germline V gene (reference sequence). The CDR3 loop reads CASSLSLSYNEQFF. The CDR3 DNA sequence: TGTGCCAGCAGCTTAAGCCTCTCCTACAATGAGCAGTTCTTC.

This clonotype was seen just once. This chain links TRBV28 with TRBJ2-2, with 7 nucleotides matching TRBD2. V shed 9 bases and J 6 bases; nucleotides not matched to a gene: 10. CDR3 size: 14 residues. Germline V lookup: CDR1 MDHEN, CDR2 SYDVKM. CDR3 sequence: CASIWTRRAGELFF. CDR3 nucleotides: TGTGCCAGTATTTGGACTAGACGGGCCGGGGAGCTGTTTTTT.

V and J are TRBV5-1 and TRBJ2-1; 12 bases agree with TRBD2. Losses at the gene ends were 0 bases for V and 9 bases for J; bases not matched to a gene: 7. The CDR3 runs to 16 residues. The germline gives CDR1 SGHRS, CDR2 YFSETQ. CDR3 protein: CASSLGMTSGSAEQFF. In DNA, the CDR3 is TGCGCCAGCAGCTTGGGAATGACTAGCGGGAGTGCTGAGCAGTTCTTC.

The CDR3 protein is CASSNRQGWETQYF. CDR3 nucleotides: TGTGCCAGCAGTAACCGACAGGGTTGGGAGACCCAGTACTTC. The chain is built from TRBV25-1 and TRBJ2-5; 7 bases agree with TRBD1. Trimming cost V 5 bases and J 5 bases; bases outside gene matches: 8. Germline CDR1 is MGHDK and CDR2 is SYGVNS. The CDR3 has 14 residues.